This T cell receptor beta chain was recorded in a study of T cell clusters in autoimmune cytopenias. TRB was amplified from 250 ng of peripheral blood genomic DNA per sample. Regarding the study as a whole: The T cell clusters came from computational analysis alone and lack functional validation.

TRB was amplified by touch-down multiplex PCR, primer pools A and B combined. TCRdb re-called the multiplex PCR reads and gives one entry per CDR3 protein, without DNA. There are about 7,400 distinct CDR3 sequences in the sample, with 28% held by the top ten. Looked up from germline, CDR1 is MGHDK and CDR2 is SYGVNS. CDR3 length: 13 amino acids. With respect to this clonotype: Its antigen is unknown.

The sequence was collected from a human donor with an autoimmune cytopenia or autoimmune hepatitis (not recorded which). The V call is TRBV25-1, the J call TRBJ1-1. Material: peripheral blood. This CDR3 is CASTSDLNTEAFF.